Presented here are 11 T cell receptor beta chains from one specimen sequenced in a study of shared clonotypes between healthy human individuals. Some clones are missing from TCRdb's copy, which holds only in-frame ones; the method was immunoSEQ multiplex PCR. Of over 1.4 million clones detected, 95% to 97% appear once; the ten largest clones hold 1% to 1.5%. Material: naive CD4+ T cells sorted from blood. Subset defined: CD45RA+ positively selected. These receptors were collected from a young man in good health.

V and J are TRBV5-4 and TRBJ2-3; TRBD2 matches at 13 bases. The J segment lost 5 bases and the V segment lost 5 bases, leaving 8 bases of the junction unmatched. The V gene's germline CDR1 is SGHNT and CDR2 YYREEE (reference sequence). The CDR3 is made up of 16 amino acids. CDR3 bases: TGTGCCAGCAGTCGCAGACTAGCGGGAGGTATAGATACGCAGTATTTT. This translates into CASSRRLAGGIDTQYF.

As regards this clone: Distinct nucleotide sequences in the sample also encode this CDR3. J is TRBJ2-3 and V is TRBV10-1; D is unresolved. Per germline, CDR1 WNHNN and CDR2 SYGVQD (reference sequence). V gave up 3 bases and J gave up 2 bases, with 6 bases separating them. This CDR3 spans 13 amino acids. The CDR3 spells CASSDRFTDTQYF. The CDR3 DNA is TGCGCCAGCAGTGACCGGTTCACAGATACGCAGTATTTT.

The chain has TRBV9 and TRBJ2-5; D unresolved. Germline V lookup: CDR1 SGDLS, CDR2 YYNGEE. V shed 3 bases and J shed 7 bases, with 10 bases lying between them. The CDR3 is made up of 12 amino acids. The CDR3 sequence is CASSGGTRTQYF. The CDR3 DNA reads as TGTGCCAGCAGCGGGGGTACGAGGACCCAGTACTTC.

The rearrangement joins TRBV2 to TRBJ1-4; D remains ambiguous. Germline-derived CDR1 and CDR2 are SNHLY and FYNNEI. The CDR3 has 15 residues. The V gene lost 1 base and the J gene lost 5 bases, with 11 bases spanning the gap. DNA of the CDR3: TGTGCCAGCAGTGAAGTAGGAGGGCGGAATGAAAAACTGTTTTTT. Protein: CASSEVGGRNEKLFF.

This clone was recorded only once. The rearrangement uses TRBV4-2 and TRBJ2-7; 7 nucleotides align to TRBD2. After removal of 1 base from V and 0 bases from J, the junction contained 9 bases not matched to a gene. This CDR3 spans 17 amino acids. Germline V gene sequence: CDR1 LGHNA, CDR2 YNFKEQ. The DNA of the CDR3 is TGTGCCAGCAGCCAAGTCGAACCTAGGACTAGCTCCTACGAGCAGTACTTC. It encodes CASSQVEPRTSSYEQYF.

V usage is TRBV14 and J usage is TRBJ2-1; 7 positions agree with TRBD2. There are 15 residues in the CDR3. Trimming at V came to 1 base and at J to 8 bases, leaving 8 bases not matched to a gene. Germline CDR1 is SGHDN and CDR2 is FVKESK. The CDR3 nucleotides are TGTGCCAGCAGCCAAGTTACAGCGGGAAGGTATGAGCAGTTCTTC. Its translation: CASSQVTAGRYEQFF.

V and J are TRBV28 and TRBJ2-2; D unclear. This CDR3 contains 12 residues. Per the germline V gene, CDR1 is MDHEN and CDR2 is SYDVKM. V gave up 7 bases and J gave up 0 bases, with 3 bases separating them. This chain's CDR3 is CASTTNTGELFF. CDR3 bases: TGTGCCAGCACAACGAACACCGGGGAGCTGTTTTTT.

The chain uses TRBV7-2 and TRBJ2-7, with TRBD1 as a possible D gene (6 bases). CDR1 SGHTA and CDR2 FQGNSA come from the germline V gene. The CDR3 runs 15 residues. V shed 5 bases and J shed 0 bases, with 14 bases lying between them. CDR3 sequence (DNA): TGTGCCAGCAGCCGCTTGGGGGCTACCTCCTACGAGCAGTACTTC. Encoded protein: CASSRLGATSYEQYF. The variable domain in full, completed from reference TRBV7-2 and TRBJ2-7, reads GAGVSQSPSNKVTEKGKDVELRCDPISGHTALYWYRQSLGQGLEFLIYFQGNSAPDKSGLPSDRFSAERTGGSVSTLTIQRTQQEDSAVYLCASSRLGATSYEQYFGPGTRLTVT.

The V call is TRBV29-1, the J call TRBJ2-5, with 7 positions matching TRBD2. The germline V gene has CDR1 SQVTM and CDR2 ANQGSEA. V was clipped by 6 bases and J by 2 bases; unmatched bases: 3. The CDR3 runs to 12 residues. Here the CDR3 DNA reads TGCAGCGTACGACTAGCACAAGAGACCCAGTACTTC. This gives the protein CSVRLAQETQYF.

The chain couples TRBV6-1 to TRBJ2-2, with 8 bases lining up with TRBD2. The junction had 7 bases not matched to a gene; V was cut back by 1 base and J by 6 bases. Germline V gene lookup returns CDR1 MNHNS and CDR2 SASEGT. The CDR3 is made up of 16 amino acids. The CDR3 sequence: CASSEVSGRWAGELFF. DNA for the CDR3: TGTGCCAGCAGTGAAGTCAGCGGGAGATGGGCCGGGGAGCTGTTTTTT.

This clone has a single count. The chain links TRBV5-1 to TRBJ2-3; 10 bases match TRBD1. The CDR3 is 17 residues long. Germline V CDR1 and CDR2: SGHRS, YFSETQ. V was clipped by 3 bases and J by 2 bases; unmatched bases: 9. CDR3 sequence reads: CASSYYRGQGSTDTQYF. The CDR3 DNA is TGCGCCAGCAGCTACTATAGGGGACAGGGGTCCACAGATACGCAGTATTTT.